The 18 T cell receptor beta chains reported below all come from one sample, sequenced in a study of T cell responses to AZD1222 COVID-19 vaccine. Sequenced by immunoSEQ multiplex PCR; TCRdb stores in-frame clones only, minus some. The sample has tens of thousands of clones, roughly four fifths seen once. Material: peripheral blood, obtained on day 0 of AZD1222 vaccination. The source is an adult in good health.

The V and J genes are TRBV27 and TRBJ1-5; 7 bases align to TRBD1. J lost 7 bases, V lost 7 bases, and 10 bases had no gene match. Germline assignment: CDR1 MNHEY and CDR2 SMNVEV (reference sequence). The CDR3 loop spans 14 amino acids. The CDR3 here is CASKSTGFGQPQHF. In nucleotides, the CDR3 is TGTGCCAGCAAATCGACAGGGTTTGGGCAGCCCCAGCATTTT.

This clone has only a few counts. The chain uses TRBV4-2 and TRBJ2-7; D gene unclear. This CDR3 region has 18 residues. Trimming removed 0 bases from V and 0 bases from J, with 18 bases in between. The germline CDR1 and CDR2 sequences are LGHNA and YNFKEQ. CDR3 sequence reads: CASSQDRRGTALSYEQYF. The DNA of the CDR3 is TGTGCCAGCAGCCAAGATAGGCGAGGAACAGCTCTCTCCTACGAGCAGTACTTC.

The rearrangement joins TRBV7-9 to TRBJ2-7; D possibly uses TRBD1 or TRBD2 (5 bases each). This CDR3 is built from 16 residues. The V end lost 4 bases, the J end lost 0 bases, and 16 bases lay between the germline ends. CDR1 and CDR2 (germline): SEHNR, FQNEAQ (reference sequence). CDR3 protein: CASSSRTITSSYEQYF. The CDR3 DNA follows: TGTGCCAGCAGCTCCAGGACAATCACTAGCTCCTACGAGCAGTACTTC.

The chain employs TRBV9 and TRBJ2-2, with 8 bases lining up with TRBD2. The CDR3 extends over 15 amino acids. Germline V gene lookup returns CDR1 SGDLS and CDR2 YYNGEE. Trimming took 7 bases from V and 4 from J; bases not matched to a gene: 9. CDR3 sequence: CASHPSGGGTGELFF. The CDR3 DNA sequence: TGTGCCAGCCACCCGAGCGGGGGTGGCACCGGGGAGCTGTTTTTT.

The rearrangement uses TRBV11-3 and TRBJ2-3; D gene ambiguous. Germline CDR1 and CDR2: SGHNT and YENEEA. V was clipped by 2 bases and J by 2 bases, with 5 bases between them. This CDR3 contains 13 residues. The CDR3 sequence is CASSLYNTDTQYF. Written as DNA, the CDR3 is TGTGCCAGCAGCTTATATAACACAGATACGCAGTATTTT.

The chain carries TRBV6-5 and TRBJ1-2; D gene uncertain. The germline CDR1 and CDR2 sequences are MNHEY and SVGAGI. The CDR3 is 14 residues long. With 7 bases removed from V and 2 bases from J, the gap between germline ends came to 14 bases. The CDR3 region has the DNA TGTGCCAGCATCCCTAATACAGCGAACTATGGCTACACCTTC. Encoded protein: CASIPNTANYGYTF.

The chain is built from TRBV4-2 and TRBJ1-5, with 9 positions matching TRBD1. In germline, CDR1 is LGHNA, CDR2 YNFKEQ. This CDR3 is built from 15 residues. The V and J ends lost 0 bases and 5 bases, in that order; junction bases with no gene match: 2. DNA for the CDR3: TGTGCCAGCAGCCAAGAATGGGACAGGGATCAGCCCCAGCATTTT. Translated, it gives CASSQEWDRDQPQHF.

DNA for the CDR3: TGTGCCAGCAGCCTGAGCGGGGACGAGCAGTTCTTC. This sequence encodes CASSLSGDEQFF. This rearrangement joins TRBV5-6 to TRBJ2-1; 7 bases align to TRBD2. The germline V gene encodes CDR1 SGHDT and CDR2 YYEEEE. The CDR3 length is 12 residues. Germline trimming cut 4 bases from V and 10 bases from J; bases unmatched to any gene: 5.

The chain combines TRBV5-6 with TRBJ2-5; 14 bases agree with TRBD2. The length of the CDR3 is 18 residues. Looked up from germline, CDR1 is SGHDT and CDR2 is YYEEEE. V dropped 0 bases and J dropped 2; count of bases not matched to a gene: 6. CDR3 bases: TGTGCCAGCAGCTTGGCGACGGGACTAGCGGGGGTGCAAGAGACCCAGTACTTC. This gives the protein CASSLATGLAGVQETQYF.

The V and J genes are TRBV6-5 and TRBJ1-1; unclear D gene. CDR3 size: 14 residues. Germline V lookup: CDR1 MNHEY, CDR2 SVGAGI. V lost 7 bases and J 3 bases, leaving 15 bases between the germline ends. The CDR3 loop reads CASIRGRTYTEAFF. The CDR3 DNA sequence: TGTGCCAGCATCCGCGGGAGGACCTACACTGAAGCTTTCTTT.

This clone has a single count. The germline gene is not matched at one end of the junction; a read error may be the cause. The chain combines TRBV5-4 with TRBJ2-7; no reliable D call. The germline CDR1 and CDR2 sequences are SGHNT and YYREEE (reference sequence). The CDR3 is made up of 14 amino acids. The CDR3 coding sequence is TGCCTCTACCAGTCATGGCAGGAGAACTACGAGCAGTACTTC. Protein sequence: CLYQSWQENYEQYF.

As to this clone: This specimen includes other DNA sequences encoding the same CDR3. The chain recombines TRBV7-8 with TRBJ2-2; 9 nucleotides match TRBD2. Germline loops: CDR1 SGHVS, CDR2 FQNEAQ. V shed 7 bases and J 6 bases; nucleotides not matched to a gene: 9. The CDR3 has 15 amino acids. The chain's CDR3 is CASTIAGGPPGELFF. In nucleotides, the CDR3 is TGTGCCAGCACCATCGCGGGGGGGCCCCCCGGGGAGCTGTTTTTT.

The chain is built from TRBV30 and TRBJ2-1; D may be TRBD1 (5 bases). There are 15 residues in the CDR3. Germline-derived CDR1 and CDR2 are GTSNPN and SVGIG (reference sequence). Between the trimmed V and J ends, which lost 0 bases and 0 bases, there was a span of 9 bases. Here the CDR3 reads CAWSVQALSYNEQFF. CDR3 sequence (DNA): TGTGCCTGGAGTGTACAGGCACTCTCCTACAATGAGCAGTTCTTC.

This chain connects TRBV9 to TRBJ2-1, with 8 nucleotides matching TRBD2. V lost 4 bases to trimming and J lost 9 bases; unmatched junction nucleotides: 3. Germline values: CDR1 SGDLS, CDR2 YYNGEE. The length of the CDR3 is 12 residues. The CDR3 DNA is TGTGCCAGCAGCTCGGGGGGGACTGAGCAGTTCTTC. It yields the protein CASSSGGTEQFF.

This rearrangement joins TRBV19 to TRBJ1-2; 7 bases agree with TRBD1. Germline-derived CDR1 and CDR2 are LNHDA and SQIVND (reference sequence). The CDR3 runs to 13 residues. The V and J ends lost 6 bases and 4 bases, in that order; junction bases with no gene match: 5. CDR3 DNA: TGTGCCAGTAGCGGAGGACAGGTCTATGGCTACACCTTC. It is translated as CASSGGQVYGYTF. Full variable domain (rest looked up from reference TRBV19 and TRBJ1-2): DGGITQSPKYLFRKEGQNVTLSCEQNLNHDAMYWYRQDPGQGLRLIYYSQIVNDFQKGDIAEGYSVSREKKESFPLTVTSAQKNPTAFYLCASSGGQVYGYTFGSGTRLTVV.

CDR3 nucleotides: TGTGCCTGGAAACGGGGGGCCGCGAGCTACGAGCAGTACTTC. It specifies CAWKRGAASYEQYF. The rearrangement joins TRBV30 to TRBJ2-7; the D gene is possibly TRBD2 (7 bases). V was shortened by 4 bases and J by 3 bases, with 16 bases between the two germline ends. The CDR3 is made up of 14 amino acids. Germline CDR1 reads GTSNPN; CDR2 reads SVGIG (reference sequence).

The rearrangement links TRBV27 to TRBJ1-3; D gene unclear. From germline, CDR1 is MNHEY and CDR2 SMNVEV (reference sequence). V was shortened by 7 bases and J by 0 bases, with 10 bases between the two germline ends. This CDR3 has 14 amino acids. The CDR3 loop is CASKEGISGNTIYF. The CDR3 bases are TGTGCCAGCAAGGAGGGTATCTCTGGAAACACCATATATTTT.

The DNA for the CDR3 is TGTGCCAGCAGCTTGGGGATTACGGGGGGCATTGGCGAGCAGTACTTC. Its protein is CASSLGITGGIGEQYF. The V and J genes are TRBV5-4 and TRBJ2-7; tentatively, D is TRBD2 (7 bases). V lost 0 bases, J lost 6 bases, and 19 bases lay in between. The germline CDR1 and CDR2 sequences are SGHNT and YYREEE (reference sequence). This CDR3 is built from 16 residues.